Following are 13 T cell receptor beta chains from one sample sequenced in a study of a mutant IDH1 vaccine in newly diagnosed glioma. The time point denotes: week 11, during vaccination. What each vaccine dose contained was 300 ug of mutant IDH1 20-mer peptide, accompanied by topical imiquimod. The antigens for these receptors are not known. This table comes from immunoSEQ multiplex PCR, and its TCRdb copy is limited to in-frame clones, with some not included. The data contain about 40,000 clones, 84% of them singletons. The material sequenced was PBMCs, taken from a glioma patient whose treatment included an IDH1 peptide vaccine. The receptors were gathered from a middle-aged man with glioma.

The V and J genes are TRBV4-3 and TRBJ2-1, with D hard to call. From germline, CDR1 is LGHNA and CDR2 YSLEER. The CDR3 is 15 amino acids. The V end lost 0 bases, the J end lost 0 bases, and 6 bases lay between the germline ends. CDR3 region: CASSQDRNSYNEQFF. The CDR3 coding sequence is TGCGCCAGCAGCCAAGATAGAAACTCCTACAATGAGCAGTTCTTC.

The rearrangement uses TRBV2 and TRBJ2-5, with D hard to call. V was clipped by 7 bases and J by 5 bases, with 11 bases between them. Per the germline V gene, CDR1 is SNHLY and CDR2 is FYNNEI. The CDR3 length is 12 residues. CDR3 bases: TGTGCCAGCACTGGTGGGCGTGAGACCCAGTACTTC. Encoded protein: CASTGGRETQYF.

The CDR3 DNA sequence: TGTGCCAGCAGCGTAGCCACAGGAGGTGCCTGGTCTGGAAACACCATATATTTT. Translating gives CASSVATGGAWSGNTIYF. The rearrangement joins TRBV9 to TRBJ1-3, with a possible D match to TRBD1 (5 bases). Germline-derived CDR1 and CDR2 are SGDLS and YYNGEE. Trimming left V 0 bases short and J 1 base short, with 17 bases between. There are 18 residues in the CDR3. The variable domain in full, completed from reference TRBV9 and TRBJ1-3, reads DSGVTQTPKHLITATGQRVTLRCSPRSGDLSVYWYQQSLDQGLQFLIQYYNGEERAKGNILERFSAQQFPDLHSELNLSSLELGDSALYFCASSVATGGAWSGNTIYFGEGSWLTVV.

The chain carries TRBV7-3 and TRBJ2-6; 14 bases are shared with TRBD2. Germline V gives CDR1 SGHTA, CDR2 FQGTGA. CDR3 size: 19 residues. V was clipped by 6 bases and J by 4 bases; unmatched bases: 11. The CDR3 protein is CASSPRGLAGVGGANVLTF. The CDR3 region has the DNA TGTGCCAGCAGTCCTAGGGGACTAGCGGGAGTGGGGGGGGCCAACGTCCTGACTTTC.

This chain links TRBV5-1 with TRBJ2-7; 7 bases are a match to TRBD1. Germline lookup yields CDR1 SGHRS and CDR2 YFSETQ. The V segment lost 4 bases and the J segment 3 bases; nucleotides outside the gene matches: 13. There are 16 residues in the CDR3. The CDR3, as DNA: TGCGCCAGCAGCAAATGGACAGGAAGGGTCGTCTACGAGCAGTACTTC. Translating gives CASSKWTGRVVYEQYF.

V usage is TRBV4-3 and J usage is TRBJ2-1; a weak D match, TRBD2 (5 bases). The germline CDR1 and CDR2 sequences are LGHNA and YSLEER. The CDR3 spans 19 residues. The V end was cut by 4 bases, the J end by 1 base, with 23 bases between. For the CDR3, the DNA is TGCGCCAGCAGCCGCAGCCGGGTGATAATCCGAGGGTCCTACAATGAGCAGTTCTTC. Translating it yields CASSRSRVIIRGSYNEQFF.

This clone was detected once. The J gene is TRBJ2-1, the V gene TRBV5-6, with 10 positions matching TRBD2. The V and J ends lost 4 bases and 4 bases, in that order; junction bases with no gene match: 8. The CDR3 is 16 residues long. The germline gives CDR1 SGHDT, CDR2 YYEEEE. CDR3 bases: TGTGCCAGCAGCGCGCAAACTAGCGGGACTTACAATGAGCAGTTCTTC. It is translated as CASSAQTSGTYNEQFF.

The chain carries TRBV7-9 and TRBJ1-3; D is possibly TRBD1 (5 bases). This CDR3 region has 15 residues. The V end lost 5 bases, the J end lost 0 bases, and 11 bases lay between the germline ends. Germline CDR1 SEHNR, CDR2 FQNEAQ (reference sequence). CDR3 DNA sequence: TGTGCCAGCAGCCTCGGGGCAAGCTCTGGAAACACCATATATTTT. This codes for CASSLGASSGNTIYF.

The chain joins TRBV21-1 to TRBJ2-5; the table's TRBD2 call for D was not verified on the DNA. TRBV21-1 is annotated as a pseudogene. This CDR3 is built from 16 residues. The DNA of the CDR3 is TGTGCCAGCAGTTGGTTGCTCGCGGGAGGAGGAGAGACCCAGTACTTC. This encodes CASSWLLAGGGETQYF.

This CDR3 is CASIPNSGQHQPQHF. The CDR3 DNA sequence: TGTGCCAGTATCCCAAATTCGGGACAGCATCAGCCCCAGCATTTT. The rearrangement joins TRBV19 to TRBJ1-5; TRBD1 matches at 7 bases. J was trimmed by 5 bases and V by 7 bases; bases with no gene match: 11. Germline V CDR1 and CDR2: LNHDA, SQIVND (reference sequence). The CDR3 extends over 15 amino acids. Full variable domain (rest looked up from reference TRBV19 and TRBJ1-5): DGGITQSPKYLFRKEGQNVTLSCEQNLNHDAMYWYRQDPGQGLRLIYYSQIVNDFQKGDIAEGYSVSREKKESFPLTVTSAQKNPTAFYLCASIPNSGQHQPQHFGDGTRLSIL.

The CDR3 coding sequence is TGCGCCAGCAGCCAAGGACCGAACACCGGGGAGCTGTTTTTT. This sequence encodes CASSQGPNTGELFF. This rearrangement joins TRBV4-1 to TRBJ2-2; D is unclear. V lost 1 base, J lost 0 bases, and 3 bases lay in between. The CDR3 is 14 residues long. Germline V CDR1 and CDR2: MGHRA, YSYEKL.

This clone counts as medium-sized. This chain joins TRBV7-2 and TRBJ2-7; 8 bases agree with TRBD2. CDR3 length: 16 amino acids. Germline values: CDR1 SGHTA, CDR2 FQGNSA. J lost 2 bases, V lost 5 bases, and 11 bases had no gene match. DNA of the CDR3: TGTGCCAGCAGCCGGGAGGGTAGCGGGAAAACCTACGAGCAGTACTTC. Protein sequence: CASSREGSGKTYEQYF.

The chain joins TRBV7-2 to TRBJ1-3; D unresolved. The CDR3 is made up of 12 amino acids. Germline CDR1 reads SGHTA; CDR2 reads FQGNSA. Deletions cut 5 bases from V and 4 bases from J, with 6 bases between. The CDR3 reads CASSPHGNTIYF. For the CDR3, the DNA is TGTGCCAGCAGCCCGCACGGAAACACCATATATTTT.